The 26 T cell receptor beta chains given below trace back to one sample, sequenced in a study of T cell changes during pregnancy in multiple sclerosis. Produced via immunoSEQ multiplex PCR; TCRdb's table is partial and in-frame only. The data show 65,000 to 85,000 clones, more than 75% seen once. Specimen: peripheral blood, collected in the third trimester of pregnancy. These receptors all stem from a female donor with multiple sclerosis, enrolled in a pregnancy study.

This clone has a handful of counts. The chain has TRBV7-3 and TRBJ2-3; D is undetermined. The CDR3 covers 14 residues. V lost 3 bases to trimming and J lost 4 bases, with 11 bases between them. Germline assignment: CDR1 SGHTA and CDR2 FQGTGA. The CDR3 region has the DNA TGTGCCAGCAGCTTGACCCGGGTTTCAGATACGCAGTATTTT. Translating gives CASSLTRVSDTQYF.

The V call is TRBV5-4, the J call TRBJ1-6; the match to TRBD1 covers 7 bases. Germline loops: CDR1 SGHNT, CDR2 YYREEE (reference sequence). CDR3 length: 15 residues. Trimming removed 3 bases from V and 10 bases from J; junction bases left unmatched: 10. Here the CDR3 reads CASSYFDRDKSPLHF. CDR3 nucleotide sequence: TGTGCCAGCAGCTATTTTGACAGGGACAAATCACCCCTCCACTTT.

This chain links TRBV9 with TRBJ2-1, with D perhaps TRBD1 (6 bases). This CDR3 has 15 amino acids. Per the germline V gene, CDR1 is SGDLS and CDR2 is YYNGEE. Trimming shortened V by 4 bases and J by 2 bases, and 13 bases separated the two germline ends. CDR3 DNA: TGTGCCAGCAGCCCACTACAGGGACCCTACAATGAGCAGTTCTTC. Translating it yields CASSPLQGPYNEQFF. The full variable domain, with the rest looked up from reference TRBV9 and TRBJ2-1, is DSGVTQTPKHLITATGQRVTLRCSPRSGDLSVYWYQQSLDQGLQFLIQYYNGEERAKGNILERFSAQQFPDLHSELNLSSLELGDSALYFCASSPLQGPYNEQFFGPGTRLTVL.

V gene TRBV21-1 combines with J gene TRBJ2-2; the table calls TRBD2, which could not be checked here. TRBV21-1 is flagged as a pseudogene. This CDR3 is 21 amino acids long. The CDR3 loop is CASSKGEKAGGPTKNTGELFF. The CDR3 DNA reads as TGTGCCAGCAGCAAAGGGGAGAAAGCGGGGGGGCCAACCAAAAACACCGGGGAGCTGTTTTTT.

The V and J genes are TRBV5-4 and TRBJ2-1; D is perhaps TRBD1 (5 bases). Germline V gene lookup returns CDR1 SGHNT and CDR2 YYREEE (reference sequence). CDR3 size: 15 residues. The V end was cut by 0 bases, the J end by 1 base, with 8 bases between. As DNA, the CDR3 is TGTGCCAGCAGCTTGGACAGGTTATCCTACAATGAGCAGTTCTTC. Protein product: CASSLDRLSYNEQFF. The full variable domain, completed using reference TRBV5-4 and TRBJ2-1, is ETGVTQSPTHLIKTRGQQVTLRCSSQSGHNTVSWYQQALGQGPQFIFQYYREEENGRGNFPPRFSGLQFPNYSSELNVNALELDDSALYLCASSLDRLSYNEQFFGPGTRLTVL.

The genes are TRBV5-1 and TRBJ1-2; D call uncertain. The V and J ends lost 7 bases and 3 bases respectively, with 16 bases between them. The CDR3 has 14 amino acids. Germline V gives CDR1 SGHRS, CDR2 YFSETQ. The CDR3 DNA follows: TGCGCCAGCGGAACCGGGATCCGGGACTATGGCTACACCTTC. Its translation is CASGTGIRDYGYTF.

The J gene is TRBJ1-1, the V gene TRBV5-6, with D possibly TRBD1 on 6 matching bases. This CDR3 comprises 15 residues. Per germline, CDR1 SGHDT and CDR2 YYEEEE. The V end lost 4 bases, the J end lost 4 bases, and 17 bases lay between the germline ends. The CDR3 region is CASSRKLLGATEAFF. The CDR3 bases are TGTGCCAGCAGCCGTAAACTATTGGGGGCCACTGAAGCTTTCTTT.

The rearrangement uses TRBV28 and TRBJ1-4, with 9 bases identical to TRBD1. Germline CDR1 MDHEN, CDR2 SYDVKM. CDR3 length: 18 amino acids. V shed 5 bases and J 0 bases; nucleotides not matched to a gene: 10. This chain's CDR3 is CASSTTGTGLATNEKLFF. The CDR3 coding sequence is TGTGCCAGCAGTACCACCGGGACAGGGCTTGCAACTAATGAAAAACTGTTTTTT.

The CDR3 DNA sequence: TGCGCCAGCAGCCCGGACAGTTCCTACAATGAGCAGTTCTTC. It encodes CASSPDSSYNEQFF. The chain combines TRBV5-1 with TRBJ2-1; D may be TRBD1 (6 bases). Per germline, CDR1 SGHRS and CDR2 YFSETQ. This CDR3 region has 14 residues. Trimming shortened V by 4 bases and J by 1 base, and 9 bases separated the two germline ends. The full variable domain, its missing parts supplied by reference TRBV5-1 and TRBJ2-1, is KAGVTQTPRYLIKTRGQQVTLSCSPISGHRSVSWYQQTPGQGLQFLFEYFSETQRNKGNFPGRFSGRQFSNSRSEMNVSTLELGDSALYLCASSPDSSYNEQFFGPGTRLTVL.

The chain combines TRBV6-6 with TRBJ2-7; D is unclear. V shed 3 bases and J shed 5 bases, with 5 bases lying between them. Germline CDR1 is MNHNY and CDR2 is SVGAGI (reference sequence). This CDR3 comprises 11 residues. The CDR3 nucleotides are TGTGCCAGCAGTTATATCGACGAGCAGTACTTC. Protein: CASSYIDEQYF.

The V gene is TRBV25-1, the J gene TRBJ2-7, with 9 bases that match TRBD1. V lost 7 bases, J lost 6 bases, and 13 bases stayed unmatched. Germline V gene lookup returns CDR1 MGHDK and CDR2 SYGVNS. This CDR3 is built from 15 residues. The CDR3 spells CASKTGGKSSAEQYF. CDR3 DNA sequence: TGTGCCAGCAAAACAGGGGGCAAATCCTCTGCCGAGCAGTACTTC.

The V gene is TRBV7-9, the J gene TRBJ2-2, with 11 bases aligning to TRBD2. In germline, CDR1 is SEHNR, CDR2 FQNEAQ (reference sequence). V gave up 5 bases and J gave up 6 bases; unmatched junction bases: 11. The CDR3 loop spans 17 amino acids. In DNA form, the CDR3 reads TGTGCCAGCAGCCCCTTTCTAGCGGGGGGCCCACCCGGGGAGCTGTTTTTT. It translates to CASSPFLAGGPPGELFF.

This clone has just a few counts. The CDR3 nucleotides read TGTGCCACCAGCAGAGTCGGAGGGGGACAGGGCTACTACGAGCAGTACTTC. This codes for CATSRVGGGQGYYEQYF. The gene calls are TRBV15 and TRBJ2-7; 9 nucleotides agree with TRBD1. Germline V lookup: CDR1 LNHNV, CDR2 YYDKDF (reference sequence). V was clipped by 1 base and J by 3 bases; unmatched bases: 10. The CDR3 spans 17 residues.

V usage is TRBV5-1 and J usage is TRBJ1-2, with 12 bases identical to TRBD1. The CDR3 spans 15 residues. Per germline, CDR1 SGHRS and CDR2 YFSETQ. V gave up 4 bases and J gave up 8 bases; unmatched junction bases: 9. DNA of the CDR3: TGCGCCAGCAGCGTGGGGGACAGGGGGCTCAGCGGCTACACCTTC. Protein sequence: CASSVGDRGLSGYTF.

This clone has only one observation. This chain's CDR3 is CASSLGASASQETQYF. The DNA of the CDR3 is TGCGCCAGCAGCTTGGGTGCTAGCGCTTCTCAAGAGACCCAGTACTTC. The chain employs TRBV5-1 and TRBJ2-5, with a weak D call TRBD2 (6 bases). Germline V gene data show CDR1 as SGHRS and CDR2 as YFSETQ. There are 16 residues in the CDR3. The ends were cut back, 0 bases at V and 2 bases at J, with 14 bases in the middle.

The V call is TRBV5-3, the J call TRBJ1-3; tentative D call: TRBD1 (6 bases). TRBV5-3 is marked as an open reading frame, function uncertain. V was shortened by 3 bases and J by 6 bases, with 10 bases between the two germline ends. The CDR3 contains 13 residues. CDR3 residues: CARSSGTINTIYF. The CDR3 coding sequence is TGTGCCAGAAGCTCAGGGACAATAAACACCATATATTTT.

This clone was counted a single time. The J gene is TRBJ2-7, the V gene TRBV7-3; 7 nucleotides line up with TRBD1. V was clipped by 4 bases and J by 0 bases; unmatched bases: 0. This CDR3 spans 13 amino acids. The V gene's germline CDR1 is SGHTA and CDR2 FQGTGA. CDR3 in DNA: TGTGCCAGCAGCTGGGACAGCTCCTACGAGCAGTACTTC. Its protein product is CASSWDSSYEQYF. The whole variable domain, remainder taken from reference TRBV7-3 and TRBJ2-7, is GAGVSQTPSNKVTEKGKYVELRCDPISGHTALYWYRQSLGQGPEFLIYFQGTGAADDSGLPNDRFFAVRPEGSVSTLKIQRTERGDSAVYLCASSWDSSYEQYFGPGTRLTVT.

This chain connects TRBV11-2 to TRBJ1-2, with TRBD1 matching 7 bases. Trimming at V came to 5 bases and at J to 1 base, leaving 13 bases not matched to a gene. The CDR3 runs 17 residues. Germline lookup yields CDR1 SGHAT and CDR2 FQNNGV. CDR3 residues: CASSLSIGTAINYGYTF. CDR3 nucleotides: TGTGCCAGCAGCCTGAGCATCGGGACAGCTATTAACTATGGCTACACCTTC.

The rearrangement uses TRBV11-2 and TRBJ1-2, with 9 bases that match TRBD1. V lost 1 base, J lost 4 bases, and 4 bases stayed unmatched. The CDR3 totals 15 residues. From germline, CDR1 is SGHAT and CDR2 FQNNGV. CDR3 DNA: TGTGCCAGCAGCTTAGGGCCGGACAGGGGCTATGGCTACACCTTC. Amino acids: CASSLGPDRGYGYTF.

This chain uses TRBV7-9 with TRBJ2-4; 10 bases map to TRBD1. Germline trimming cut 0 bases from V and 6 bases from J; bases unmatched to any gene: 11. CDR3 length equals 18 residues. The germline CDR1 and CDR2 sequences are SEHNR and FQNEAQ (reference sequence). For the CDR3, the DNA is TGTGCCAGCAGCTTAGCGCTAAATTGGGACAGGGGCCTAAACATTCAGTACTTC. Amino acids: CASSLALNWDRGLNIQYF.

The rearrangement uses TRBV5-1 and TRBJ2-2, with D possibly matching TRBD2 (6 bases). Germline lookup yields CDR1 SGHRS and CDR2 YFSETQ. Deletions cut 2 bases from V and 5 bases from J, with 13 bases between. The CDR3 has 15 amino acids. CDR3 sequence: CASSLIWGDTGELFF. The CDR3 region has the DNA TGCGCCAGCAGCTTAATTTGGGGGGATACCGGGGAGCTGTTTTTT.

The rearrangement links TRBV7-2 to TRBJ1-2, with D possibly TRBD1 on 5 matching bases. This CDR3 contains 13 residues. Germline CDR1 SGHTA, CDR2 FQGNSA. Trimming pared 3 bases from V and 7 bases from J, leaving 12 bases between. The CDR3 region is CASSFRVSSGYTF. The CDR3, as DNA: TGTGCCAGCAGCTTCAGGGTGAGCAGTGGCTACACCTTC.

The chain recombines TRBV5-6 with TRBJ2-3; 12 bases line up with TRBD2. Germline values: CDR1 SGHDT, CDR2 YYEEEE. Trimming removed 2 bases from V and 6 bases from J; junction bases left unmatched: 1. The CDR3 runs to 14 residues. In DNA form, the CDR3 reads TGTGCCAGCAGCTTCGGACTAGCGGGGGATACGCAGTATTTT. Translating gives CASSFGLAGDTQYF. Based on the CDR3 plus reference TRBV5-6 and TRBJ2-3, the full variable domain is DAGVTQSPTHLIKTRGQQVTLRCSPKSGHDTVSWYQQALGQGPQFIFQYYEEEERQRGNFPDRFSGHQFPNYSSELNVNALLLGDSALYLCASSFGLAGDTQYFGPGTRLTVL.

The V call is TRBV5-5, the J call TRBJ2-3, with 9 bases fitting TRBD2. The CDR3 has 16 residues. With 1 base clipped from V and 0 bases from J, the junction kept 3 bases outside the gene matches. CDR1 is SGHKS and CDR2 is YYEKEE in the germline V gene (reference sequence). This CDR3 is CASSLSLAGSTDTQYF. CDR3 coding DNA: TGTGCCAGCAGCTTGTCTCTAGCGGGGAGCACAGATACGCAGTATTTT. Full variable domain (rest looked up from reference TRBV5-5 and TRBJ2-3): DAGVTQSPTHLIKTRGQQVTLRCSPISGHKSVSWYQQVLGQGPQFIFQYYEKEERGRGNFPDRFSARQFPNYSSELNVNALLLGDSALYLCASSLSLAGSTDTQYFGPGTRLTVL.

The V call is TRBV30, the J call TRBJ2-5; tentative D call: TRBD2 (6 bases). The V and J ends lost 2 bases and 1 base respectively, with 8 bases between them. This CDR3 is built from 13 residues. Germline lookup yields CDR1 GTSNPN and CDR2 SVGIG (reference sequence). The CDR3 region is CAWSPGGQETQYF. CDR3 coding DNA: TGTGCCTGGAGTCCCGGGGGCCAAGAGACCCAGTACTTC.

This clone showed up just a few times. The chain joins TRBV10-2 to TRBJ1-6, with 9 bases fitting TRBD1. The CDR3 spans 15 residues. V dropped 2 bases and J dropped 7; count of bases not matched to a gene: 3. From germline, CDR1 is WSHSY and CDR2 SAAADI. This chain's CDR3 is CASSEVGQGNSPLHF. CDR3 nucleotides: TGCGCCAGCAGTGAGGTCGGACAGGGGAATTCACCCCTCCACTTT.